Given below is one T cell receptor beta chain in context. Its target is unknown. The PCR ran on 60 Vbeta and 13 Jbeta primers. Clones were sequenced by immunoSEQ multiplex PCR, and TCRdb holds only the in-frame ones, with some missing. The sample has 160,000 or so clones, roughly two thirds seen once. Germline CDR1 and CDR2: SNHLY and FYNNEI. V dropped 6 bases and J dropped 8 bases, with 19 bases sitting between them. The CDR3 covers 14 residues. These data are taken from a study of cytomegalovirus exposure and HLA in healthy donors. Study conclusions and caveats: Most TCR sequences proved rare, with some public TCRs found in many donors. With DRB1 most and HLA-C fewest, TCR association rates differed between HLA loci in a later analysis.

The sequence was obtained from a woman in her twenties or thirties in good health and CMV-seronegative. Input material: PBMCs. V gene TRBV2 combines with J gene TRBJ1-1, with D maybe TRBD1 (6 bases). The CDR3 bases are TGTGCCAGCAGAGATATAGGGGGAAGAAGGGAAGCTTTCTTT. It codes for CASRDIGGRREAFF.